Shown below are 30 T cell receptor beta chains from a single sample sequenced in a study of molecular identifiers for immune sequencing clone quantification. TCRdb reprocessed the PCR reads via MiXCR and lists one record per CDR3 protein. The sample lists about 100,000 distinct CDR3 sequences; roughly a third were seen once. Sequencing was performed on naive CD8+ T cells from blood, with Jurkat cell RNA spiked in. Subset meaning: FACS-sorted CD8+CD4-CCR7+CD45RA+ naive T cells. All receptors come from a human donor in good health. Some libraries in this study had Jurkat cell RNA spiked in.

This chain connects TRBV7-9 to TRBJ1-3; D remains unclear. The CDR3 has 15 amino acids. V was shortened by 1 base and J by 3 bases, with 10 bases between the two germline ends. Per the germline V gene, CDR1 is SEHNR and CDR2 is FQNEAQ (reference sequence). CDR3 DNA sequence: TGTGCCAGCAGCTTAGGGTTTCTGGTTGGAAACACCATATATTTT. Translation gives CASSLGFLVGNTIYF.

V and J are TRBV6-2 or TRBV6-3 and TRBJ2-7; TRBD1 matches at 7 bases. With 7 bases clipped from V and 2 bases from J, the junction kept 8 bases outside the gene matches. Germline CDR1 reads MNHEY; CDR2 reads SVGEGT. The CDR3 covers 14 residues. CDR3 in DNA: TGTGCCAGCACATCGACAGGGTCCACCTACGAGCAGTACTTC. Protein: CASTSTGSTYEQYF.

The V gene is TRBV9, the J gene TRBJ2-3; 7 bases line up with TRBD2. Germline CDR1 and CDR2: SGDLS and YYNGEE. J lost 2 bases, V lost 3 bases, and 9 bases had no gene match. This CDR3 is built from 16 residues. The CDR3 is CASSGLTGGHTDTQYF. CDR3 DNA sequence: TGTGCCAGCAGCGGACTAACGGGAGGCCACACAGATACGCAGTATTTT. Full variable domain (rest looked up from reference TRBV9 and TRBJ2-3): DSGVTQTPKHLITATGQRVTLRCSPRSGDLSVYWYQQSLDQGLQFLIQYYNGEERAKGNILERFSAQQFPDLHSELNLSSLELGDSALYFCASSGLTGGHTDTQYFGPGTRLTVL.

This chain connects TRBV7-8 to TRBJ2-3; 9 bases match TRBD1. The CDR3 is made up of 15 amino acids. J was trimmed by 4 bases and V by 5 bases; bases with no gene match: 7. Germline CDR1 is SGHVS and CDR2 is FQNEAQ. DNA for the CDR3: TGTGCCAGCAGCATAGGGGACAGGGCGCCAGATACGCAGTATTTT. This gives the protein CASSIGDRAPDTQYF.

With respect to this clonotype: Given a much more abundant clone one base away, this may be a read error. The rearrangement links TRBV4-3 to TRBJ2-5; D remains ambiguous. V shed 0 bases and J shed 1 base, with 6 bases lying between them. CDR1 is LGHNA, CDR2 YSLEER, per germline. The CDR3 has 14 residues. For the CDR3, the DNA is TGCGCCAGCAGCCAAGATAACATCCAAGAGACCCAGTACTTC. This encodes CASSQDNIQETQYF.

Notes on this clonotype: A clone one base away is much larger, so this may be a read error. The chain employs TRBV2 and TRBJ1-1; D is unclear. Germline-derived CDR1 and CDR2 are SNHLY and FYNNEI. The CDR3 runs 11 residues. In nucleotides, the CDR3 is TGTGCCAGCAGTGAGGGCATTGAAGCTCTCTTT. This sequence encodes CASSEGIEALF.

Details on this clonotype: This may be a read error, as it is one base from a much larger clone. The genes are TRBV29-1 and TRBJ1-1; no reliable D call. The germline gives CDR1 SQVTM, CDR2 ANQGSEA. The V and J ends lost 5 bases and 7 bases respectively, with 11 bases between them. The CDR3 has 11 amino acids. DNA for the CDR3: TGCAGCGTTTTGTACCGACTTGAAGCTTTCTTT. This encodes CSVLYRLEAFF.

The V call is TRBV19, the J call TRBJ1-1; D uncertain. Germline V gives CDR1 LNHDA, CDR2 SQIVND (reference sequence). This CDR3 is 13 amino acids long. Trimming cost V 8 bases and J 1 base, with 11 bases left between them. DNA of the CDR3: TGTGCCAGTGACGAGTCCAGGAACACTGAAGCTTTCTTT. Amino acid sequence: CASDESRNTEAFF.

This clonotype appeared a single time. A much bigger clone sits one base away, suggesting this may be a read error. V gene TRBV28 combines with J gene TRBJ2-2, with D maybe TRBD2 (5 bases). Germline CDR1 reads MDHEN; CDR2 reads SYDVKM. This CDR3 is built from 10 residues. The CDR3 DNA follows: TGTGCCGAAAGGACCGGGGAGCTGCTTTTT. Translated: CAERTGELLF.

This clonotype was observed a handful of times. CDR3 in amino acids: CASSQWTGGDEKLFF. CDR3 in DNA: TGTGCCAGCAGCCAATGGACAGGGGGCGATGAAAAACTGTTTTTT. The chain carries TRBV14 and TRBJ1-4; 11 bases align to TRBD1. The CDR3 length is 15 residues. V shed 2 bases, J shed 6 bases, and the junction held 2 bases outside the gene matches. Germline-derived CDR1 and CDR2 are SGHDN and FVKESK.

As concerns this clonotype: This may stem from a read error, because a much larger clone lies one nucleotide away. The chain has TRBV20-1 and TRBJ2-7; 7 bases map to TRBD2. Per the germline V gene, CDR1 is DFQATT and CDR2 is SNEGSKA (reference sequence). The CDR3 is made up of 13 amino acids. This CDR3 is CSARREDPYGQYF. The CDR3 DNA sequence: TGCAGTGCTAGACGGGAGGATCCCTACGGGCAGTACTTC.

The V call is TRBV4-1, the J call TRBJ1-2; D gene uncertain. V was clipped by 0 bases and J by 1 base, with 12 bases between them. Looked up from germline, CDR1 is MGHRA and CDR2 is YSYEKL. This CDR3 has 16 residues. In DNA form, the CDR3 reads TGCGCCAGCAGCCAAGATCAGCTCCGCTATAACTATGGCTACACCTTC. Translated: CASSQDQLRYNYGYTF.

Comment on this clonotype: The germline gene is not matched at one end of the junction; a read error may be the cause. CDR3 DNA: TGCAGTGCTAGTTACCGGGACAGGGTCGGCAATCCGCCCCAGCATTTT. It encodes CSASYRDRVGNPPQHF. The rearrangement uses TRBV20-1 and TRBJ1-5; TRBD1 aligns across 9 bases. Germline V gives CDR1 DFQATT, CDR2 SNEGSKA (reference sequence). CDR3 length: 16 amino acids.

Of note for this clonotype: This may be a read error, as it is one base from a much larger clone. J is TRBJ2-3 and V is TRBV19; D not resolved. Germline V gives CDR1 LNHDA, CDR2 SQIVND (reference sequence). The CDR3 is 13 residues long. The germline V and J ends were trimmed by 4 bases and 2 bases, with 7 bases remaining between them. The CDR3 here is CASSRRNTDTQYF. As DNA, the CDR3 is TGTGCCAGTAGTAGGCGGAACACAGATACGCAGTATTTT.

This clonotype was found once. Sequence at one end of the junction differs from germline and may be a read error. This chain links TRBV7-8 with TRBJ2-1, with D maybe TRBD2 (5 bases). Germline loops: CDR1 SGHVS, CDR2 FQNEAQ. The CDR3 length is 15 residues. This CDR3 is CASRLAPSENNEQFF. CDR3 DNA sequence: TGTGCCAGCCGCTTAGCGCCCAGTGAGAACAATGAGCAGTTCTTC.

This clonotype was observed at least ten times. The chain employs TRBV5-5 and TRBJ1-5; TRBD1 is a possible D gene (6 bases). V was trimmed by 4 bases and J by 0 bases, leaving 11 bases between them. Germline V gene data show CDR1 as SGHKS and CDR2 as YYEKEE (reference sequence). The CDR3 runs 15 residues. CDR3 nucleotides: TGTGCCAGCAGCCAGACAGGATATAGCAATCAGCCCCAGCATTTT. Its translation: CASSQTGYSNQPQHF.

In this sample, this clonotype turned up a few times. The chain is built from TRBV12-3 or TRBV12-4 and TRBJ2-5; D is ambiguous. This CDR3 is 13 amino acids long. V was shortened by 2 bases and J by 3 bases, with 7 bases between the two germline ends. CDR3 coding DNA: TGTGCCAGCAGTTTAAACACAGAAGAGACCCAGTACTTC. Its translation is CASSLNTEETQYF.

This chain joins TRBV14 and TRBJ2-7; D is unclear. The V gene lost 1 base and the J gene lost 4 bases, with 8 bases spanning the gap. CDR1 is SGHDN and CDR2 is FVKESK in the germline V gene. The CDR3 contains 13 residues. This CDR3 reads CASSQVWSYEQYF. The CDR3 bases are TGTGCCAGCAGCCAAGTTTGGTCGTACGAGCAGTACTTC.

This clonotype appeared many times. The gene calls are TRBV6-2 or TRBV6-3 and TRBJ2-5; D is undetermined. This CDR3 is built from 13 residues. The germline V gene encodes CDR1 MNHEY and CDR2 SVGEGT. V dropped 0 bases and J dropped 3 bases, with 5 bases sitting between them. CDR3 coding DNA: TGTGCCAGCAGTTACTCGTGGGAAGAGACCCAGTACTTC. This encodes CASSYSWEETQYF.

Ten or more counts support this clonotype. This chain joins TRBV7-2 and TRBJ1-5; tentative D call: TRBD1 (5 bases). Trimming pared 1 base from V and 4 bases from J, leaving 17 bases between. The CDR3 is 17 residues long. Germline V gene sequence: CDR1 SGHTA, CDR2 FQGNSA. The CDR3 reads CASSLVGFIGGNQPQHF. The CDR3 DNA reads TGTGCCAGCAGCTTAGTGGGTTTTATCGGGGGAAATCAGCCCCAGCATTTT.

The rearrangement links TRBV20-1 to TRBJ2-5; 10 bases agree with TRBD2. CDR3 length equals 13 residues. The J segment lost 2 bases and the V segment lost 5 bases, leaving 2 bases of the junction unmatched. The germline V gene encodes CDR1 DFQATT and CDR2 SNEGSKA (reference sequence). The DNA for the CDR3 is TGCAGTGCTCCTAGCGGGAGACAAGAGACCCAGTACTTC. Translating gives CSAPSGRQETQYF.

The V gene is TRBV12-3 or TRBV12-4, the J gene TRBJ2-3; D gene uncertain. CDR3 length equals 10 residues. The ends were cut back, 2 bases at V and 7 bases at J, with 1 base in the middle. CDR3 loop: CASSLNTQYF. CDR3 nucleotides: TGTGCCAGCAGTTTAAATACGCAGTATTTT.

This clonotype was picked up a small number of times. The chain couples TRBV27 to TRBJ2-5; possible D gene TRBD1, 6 bases. The length of the CDR3 is 13 residues. From germline, CDR1 is MNHEY and CDR2 SMNVEV (reference sequence). Trimming took off 6 bases at V and 1 base at J, with 9 bases between the two ends. The CDR3: CASSRGGQETQYF. The CDR3 DNA sequence: TGTGCCAGCAGCCGAGGGGGCCAAGAGACCCAGTACTTC.

Comments on this clonotype: This clone may be a read error of a much larger clone one base away. The genes are TRBV7-3 and TRBJ2-5; possibly TRBD1 for D (6 bases). Looked up from germline, CDR1 is SGHTA and CDR2 is FQGTGA. The CDR3 has 13 amino acids. The CDR3 reads CASSLGAQEPQYF. For the CDR3, the DNA is TGTGCCAGCAGCTTGGGGGCCCAAGAGCCCCAGTACTTC.

This clonotype was detected only a few times. One end of the junction varies from germline; a read error may be responsible. This chain connects TRBV28 to TRBJ2-3; D may be TRBD1 or TRBD2 (5 bases each). The CDR3 runs 17 residues. Germline loops: CDR1 MDHEN, CDR2 SYDVKM. The CDR3 DNA is TGTGCCAGCAGTTCCTCCGCCTCGGACTCAACCACAGGTACGCAGTATTTT. Encoded protein: CASSSSASDSTTGTQYF.

On this clonotype itself: Lacking the conserved final phenylalanine or tryptophan, this CDR3 likely reflects a read error. V usage is TRBV2 and J usage is TRBJ2-1, with D possibly being TRBD1 or TRBD2 (5 bases each). The CDR3 is 13 residues long. V lost 7 bases and J 6 bases, leaving 13 bases between the germline ends. The germline V gene has CDR1 SNHLY and CDR2 FYNNEI. In DNA, the CDR3 is TGTGCCAGCATTGGGGGAGACGGCAATGAGCAGTTCCTC. Encoded protein: CASIGGDGNEQFL.

To note about this clonotype: One end of the junction does not line up with germline, which may come from a read error. The chain uses TRBV9 and TRBJ2-1, with D possibly TRBD2 on 6 matching bases. Germline loops: CDR1 SGDLS, CDR2 YYNGEE. CDR3 size: 12 residues. Written as DNA, the CDR3 is TGTGCCAGCAGGGGGACTCCGGAGGAGCAGATCTTC. Translation: CASRGTPEEQIF.

The V gene is TRBV7-9, the J gene TRBJ2-1, with no clear D. Trimming pared 5 bases from V and 5 bases from J, leaving 7 bases between. The length of the CDR3 is 12 residues. Looked up from germline, CDR1 is SEHNR and CDR2 is FQNEAQ (reference sequence). The CDR3 nucleotides are TGTGCCAGCAGCCCACGGGACAATGAGCAGTTCTTC. Protein sequence: CASSPRDNEQFF.

The V gene is TRBV7-8, the J gene TRBJ2-3; no clear D. Looked up from germline, CDR1 is SGHVS and CDR2 is FQNEAQ. The CDR3 has 14 residues. The germline V and J ends were trimmed by 4 bases and 1 base, with 9 bases remaining between them. The chain's CDR3 is CASSYFRGTDTQYF. CDR3 DNA: TGTGCCAGCAGCTATTTCCGGGGCACAGATACGCAGTATTTT.

This clonotype was picked up many times. The V gene is TRBV5-1, the J gene TRBJ1-1, with 7 bases aligning to TRBD1. CDR3 length: 15 residues. J gave up 5 bases and V 2 bases, and 9 bases lay outside the gene matches. Germline assignment: CDR1 SGHRS and CDR2 YFSETQ. In nucleotides, the CDR3 is TGCGCCAGCAGCTTAGCAGACAGGGCGAAGACTGAAGCTTTCTTT. Its translation is CASSLADRAKTEAFF.